This is a list of T cell receptor beta chains from one sample in a study of blood T cell repertoires in COVID-19. TCRdb keeps only in-frame clones here, not all; method: immunoSEQ multiplex PCR. The table records 120,000 to 150,000 clones, 60% to 80% of them present only once. Sequencing was done on a sample of peripheral blood. The receptors here all came from a man aged 50-59 years with active or convalescent COVID-19. Each CDR3 is given with its conserved first and last residue. D genes are given only for firm matches. The size field is filled for only some rows; it gives once, few, many or a size class.

size	D	V	J	CDR3	DNA
.	.	TRBV5-1	TRBJ1-2	CASSSGVGYGYTF	TGCGCCAGCAGCTCCGGGGTAGGGTATGGCTACACCTTC
.	.	TRBV30	TRBJ1-5	CAWTFGGGDQPQHF	TGTGCCTGGACTTTCGGGGGGGGCGATCAGCCCCAGCATTTT
.	.	TRBV27	TRBJ1-5	CASSRVGQPQHF	TGTGCCAGTTCTCGGGTCGGTCAGCCCCAGCATTTT
.	.	TRBV7-2	TRBJ1-6	CASSFRAGPGSPLHF	TGTGCCAGCAGCTTTAGGGCGGGGCCAGGATCACCCCTCCACTTT
.	TRBD1	TRBV5-5	TRBJ1-6	CASSSRDSSSPLHF	TGTGCCAGCAGCTCTCGGGACAGCAGTTCACCCCTCCACTTT
.	.	TRBV27	TRBJ1-5	CASSLNPGQPQHF	TGTGCCAGCAGTTTAAATCCCGGTCAGCCCCAGCATTTT
few	.	TRBV27	TRBJ2-7	CASSLSMAGYEQYF	TGTGCCAGCAGTTTAAGTATGGCTGGCTACGAGCAGTACTTC
few	.	TRBV7-9	TRBJ2-1	CASSLGARYEQFF	TGTGCCAGCAGCTTAGGGGCCAGGTATGAGCAGTTCTTC
.	.	TRBV19	TRBJ2-1	CASSISGFFYNEQFF	TGTGCCAGTAGTATATCAGGGTTTTTCTACAATGAGCAGTTCTTC
.	TRBD1	TRBV19	TRBJ1-2	CASSWTGYDYGYTF	TGTGCCAGTAGTTGGACAGGGTATGACTATGGCTACACCTTC
.	.	TRBV28	TRBJ1-5	CASSPAVVGNQPQHF	TGTGCCAGCAGCCCGGCGGTGGTGGGCAATCAGCCCCAGCATTTT
once	.	TRBV2	TRBJ1-6	CASSLRGGAGNSPLHF	TGTGCCAGCTCACTCCGCGGGGGAGCGGGAAATTCACCCCTCCACTTT
few	.	TRBV27	TRBJ1-2	CASSRRARGVLHDYGYTF	TGTGCCAGCAGTAGGAGGGCGCGCGGGGTGTTACATGACTATGGCTACACCTTC
.	TRBD1	TRBV27	TRBJ1-2	CASSLGIGRGLANYGYTF	TGTGCCAGCAGTTTAGGGATAGGCAGGGGGCTAGCTAACTATGGCTACACCTTC
.	TRBD2	TRBV25-1	TRBJ2-7	CASSEYTGGSNEQYF	TGTGCCAGCAGTGAATATACGGGAGGGTCGAACGAGCAGTACTTC
few	TRBD2	TRBV9	TRBJ2-1	CASSVDAGGPYNEQFF	TGTGCCAGCAGCGTAGACGCGGGAGGGCCTTACAATGAGCAGTTCTTC
.	TRBD1	TRBV28	TRBJ1-5	CASSSLRTGTNQPQHF	TGTGCCAGCAGTAGTTTACGGACAGGCACTAATCAGCCCCAGCATTTT
few	.	TRBV5-4	TRBJ2-5	CASSLVSGETQYF	TGTGCCAGCAGCTTGGTGTCGGGGGAGACCCAGTACTTC
few	TRBD1	TRBV6-5	TRBJ1-6	CASSSGTGESPLHF	TGTGCCAGCAGTTCCGGGACAGGGGAATCACCCCTCCACTTT
.	.	TRBV27	TRBJ1-2	CASSFSGGSYGYTF	TGTGCCAGCAGTTTCTCGGGGGGAAGCTATGGCTACACCTTC
.	.	TRBV13	TRBJ1-5	CASSSGPNQPQHF	TGTGCCAGCAGCTCCGGTCCCAATCAGCCCCAGCATTTT
.	TRBD2	TRBV9	TRBJ2-3	CASSVDPPASGTVGGTDTQYF	TGTGCCAGCAGCGTAGACCCCCCGGCTAGCGGGACGGTTGGGGGCACAGATACGCAGTATTTT
.	.	TRBV24-1	TRBJ2-1	CATSEEYNEQFF	TGTGCCACCAGTGAGGAGTACAATGAGCAGTTCTTC
.	TRBD1	TRBV18	TRBJ1-6	CASSPQGQFVDSPLHF	TGTGCCAGCTCACCACAGGGACAGTTTGTAGATTCACCCCTCCACTTT
.	TRBD2	TRBV5-6	TRBJ2-5	CASRGGGSQTQYF	TGTGCCAGCAGGGGGGGAGGGAGTCAGACCCAGTACTTC
few	.	TRBV5-1	TRBJ1-1	CASTLGGTEAFF	TGCGCCAGCACCCTTGGCGGCACTGAAGCTTTCTTT
.	TRBD2	TRBV11-2	TRBJ2-4	CASSLRSGGINIQYF	TGTGCCAGCAGCTTACGGTCGGGAGGGATAAACATTCAGTACTTC
.	TRBD2	TRBV12-5	TRBJ2-1	CASGNRLAGGVGYNEQFF	TGTGCTAGTGGTAACCGACTAGCGGGAGGGGTGGGCTACAATGAGCAGTTCTTC
.	.	TRBV18	TRBJ2-5	CASSETGETQYF	TGTGCCAGCTCGGAGACAGGAGAGACCCAGTACTTC
.	TRBD1	TRBV5-1	TRBJ2-2	CASSLGQGGTGELFF	TGCGCCAGCAGCCTCGGACAGGGAGGCACCGGGGAGCTGTTTTTT
.	TRBD2	TRBV5-6	TRBJ2-1	CASSRVRASGSGEQFF	TGTGCCAGCAGCAGGGTTCGGGCTAGCGGGAGTGGTGAGCAGTTCTTC
.	.	TRBV5-4	TRBJ1-1	CASSTLWGVNTEAFF	TGTGCCAGCAGCACCCTTTGGGGGGTGAACACTGAAGCTTTCTTT
few	TRBD2	TRBV4-1	TRBJ2-3	CASSQGRGSDTQYF	TGCGCCAGCAGCCAGGGGAGGGGTTCAGATACGCAGTATTTT
.	TRBD2	TRBV28	TRBJ2-1	CASSLRGINEQFF	TGTGCCAGCAGTTTGCGGGGGATCAATGAGCAGTTCTTC
.	TRBD2	TRBV2	TRBJ2-1	CASSRGSSYNEQFF	TGTGCCAGCAGTCGCGGGAGTTCCTACAATGAGCAGTTCTTC
.	.	TRBV29-1	TRBJ1-2	CSVDTTTAVLPYGYTF	TGCAGCGTTGATACGACTACGGCAGTCCTACCCTATGGCTACACCTTC
once	.	TRBV3-1/TRBV3-2	TRBJ2-3	CASSLSVGPTDTQYF	TGTGCCAGCAGCCTAAGTGTGGGGCCCACAGATACGCAGTATTTT
.	.	TRBV5-5	TRBJ2-5	CASSDNRVRGETQYF	TGTGCCAGCAGCGACAACAGGGTTAGGGGAGAGACCCAGTACTTC
.	.	TRBV11-3	TRBJ2-1	CASSEGTSHNEQFF	TGTGCCAGCAGCGAAGGGACTTCTCACAATGAGCAGTTCTTC
.	TRBD1	TRBV4-2	TRBJ2-2	CASSPTTGGDGELFF	TGTGCCAGCAGCCCTACGACAGGGGGGGACGGGGAGCTGTTTTTT
.	.	TRBV5-4	TRBJ2-5	CASSLDGESSETQYF	TGTGCCAGCAGCTTGGACGGGGAGAGTTCAGAGACCCAGTACTTC
.	.	TRBV2	TRBJ2-5	CASSGARGSVGETQYF	TGTGCCAGCTCAGGGGCGAGGGGCTCAGTAGGGGAGACCCAGTACTTC
once	.	TRBV28	TRBJ1-1	CASSWQGRRTFF	TGTGCCAGTTCGTGGCAGGGTAGGAGAACTTTCTTT
.	.	TRBV3-1/TRBV3-2	TRBJ1-5	CASSQGRGNNQPQHF	TGTGCCAGCAGCCAAGGGAGGGGCAACAATCAGCCCCAGCATTTT
.	.	TRBV14	TRBJ2-7	CASSHWTGSYEQYF	TGTGCCAGCAGCCACTGGACGGGGTCCTACGAGCAGTACTTC
.	TRBD1	TRBV6-5	TRBJ2-7	CASTGQGSYEQYF	TGTGCCAGCACTGGACAGGGGTCATACGAGCAGTACTTC
.	TRBD1	TRBV7-8	TRBJ2-1	CASSRRQGSYNEQFF	TGTGCCAGCAGCCGCCGACAGGGATCCTACAATGAGCAGTTCTTC
.	.	TRBV27	TRBJ1-5	CASSPGQGLFRTQPQHF	TGTGCCAGCAGTCCAGGGCAGGGACTCTTTCGTACTCAGCCCCAGCATTTT
.	TRBD2	TRBV5-1	TRBJ2-2	CASSRPEREGDTGELFF	TGCGCCAGCAGCCGACCGGAGCGGGAGGGGGACACCGGGGAGCTGTTTTTT
.	TRBD2	TRBV7-3	TRBJ2-3	CASSRAGRSTDTQYF	TGTGCCAGCAGCCGAGCGGGAAGGAGCACAGATACGCAGTATTTT
few	TRBD1	TRBV24-1	TRBJ1-5	CATSDSTGVGNQPQHF	TGTGCCACCAGTGATTCCACAGGGGTGGGCAATCAGCCCCAGCATTTT